This paragraph covers one T cell receptor beta chain sequence. Trimming left V 5 bases short and J 2 bases short, with 11 bases between. This CDR3 comprises 13 residues. CDR1 is SQVTM, CDR2 ANQGSEA, per germline. This specimen belongs to a study of T cell changes during pregnancy in multiple sclerosis. The table came from immunoSEQ multiplex PCR; TCRdb's copy has only in-frame clones and leaves some out. In the table there are 50,000 to 65,000 clones, 90% to 95% of which are singletons. The receptor comes from a female donor with multiple sclerosis, enrolled in a pregnancy study. Material: CD8+ T cells from peripheral blood mononuclear cells, obtained in the second trimester of pregnancy. V gene TRBV29-1 combines with J gene TRBJ2-3, with a tentative D call TRBD1 (5 bases). The CDR3 sequence: CSVQRGFTDTQYF. CDR3 coding DNA: TGCAGCGTTCAAAGGGGTTTCACAGATACGCAGTATTTT.